The present TCR beta chain was sequenced within a study of cytomegalovirus exposure and HLA in healthy donors. Study overall: An earlier analysis found some 100 million unique TCR beta sequences from around 180 million T cells.

This clone was seen a handful of times. The antigen remains undetermined. Study observations and caveats: Upon later analysis, HLA-associated TCR beta chains proved more clonally expanded than other, equally common chains. Follow-up analysis seemed to connect common viral pathogens with several of the most significant clusters identified. Among the sequence variants, a highly shared cluster was likely an artifact of sequencing.

The PCR was carried out with 60 Vbeta primers and 13 Jbeta primers. Produced via immunoSEQ multiplex PCR; TCRdb's table is partial and in-frame only. The sample yields 120,000 to 150,000 clones, around 66% seen once. The CDR3 is made up of 16 amino acids. J gave up 7 bases and V 1 base, and 7 bases lay outside the gene matches. The germline V gene has CDR1 SGHDT and CDR2 YYEEEE. Material for sequencing was PBMCs. The TCR was taken from a woman aged 25 to 45 in good health and CMV-seropositive. The chain couples TRBV5-6 to TRBJ2-2, with 10 bases lining up with TRBD2. The CDR3 region has the DNA TGTGCCAGCAGCTTGCAAGGACTAGCGGCCTACGGGGAGCTGTTTTTT. The encoded protein is CASSLQGLAAYGELFF.